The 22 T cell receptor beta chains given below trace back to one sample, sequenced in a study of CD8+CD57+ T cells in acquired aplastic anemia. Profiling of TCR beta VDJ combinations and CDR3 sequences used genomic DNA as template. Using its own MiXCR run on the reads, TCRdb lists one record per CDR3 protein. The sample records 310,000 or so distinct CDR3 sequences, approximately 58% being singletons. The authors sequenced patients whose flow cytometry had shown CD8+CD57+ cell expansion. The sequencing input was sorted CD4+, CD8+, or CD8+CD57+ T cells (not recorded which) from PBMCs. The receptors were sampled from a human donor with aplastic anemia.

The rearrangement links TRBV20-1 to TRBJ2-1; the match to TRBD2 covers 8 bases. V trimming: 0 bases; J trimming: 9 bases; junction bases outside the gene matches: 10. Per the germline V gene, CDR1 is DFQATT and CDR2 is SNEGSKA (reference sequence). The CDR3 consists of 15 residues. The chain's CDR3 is CSARDLEAGDTEQFF. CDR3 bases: TGCAGTGCTAGAGATCTCGAAGCGGGAGATACTGAGCAGTTCTTC.

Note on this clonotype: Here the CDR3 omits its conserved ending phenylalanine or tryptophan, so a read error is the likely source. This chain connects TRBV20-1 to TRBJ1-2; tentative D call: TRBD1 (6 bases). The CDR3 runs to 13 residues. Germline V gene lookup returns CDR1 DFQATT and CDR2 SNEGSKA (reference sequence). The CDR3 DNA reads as TGCAGTGCACGGGACATGCCATGGGATGGTTACACCCTC. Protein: CSARDMPWDGYTL.

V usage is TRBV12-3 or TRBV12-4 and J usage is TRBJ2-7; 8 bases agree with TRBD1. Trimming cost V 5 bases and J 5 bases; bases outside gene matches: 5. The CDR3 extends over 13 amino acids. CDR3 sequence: CASSKTGVNEQYF. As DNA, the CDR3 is TGTGCCAGCAGTAAGACAGGGGTCAACGAGCAGTACTTC.

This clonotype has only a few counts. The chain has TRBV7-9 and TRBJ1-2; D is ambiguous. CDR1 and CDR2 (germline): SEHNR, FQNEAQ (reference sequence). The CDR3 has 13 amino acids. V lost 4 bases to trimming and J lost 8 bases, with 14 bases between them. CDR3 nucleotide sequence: TGTGCCAGCAGCTCCGGGCGGGATGGAGGCTACACCTTC. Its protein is CASSSGRDGGYTF.

The CDR3 DNA sequence: TGTGCCAGCAGTGGCGTGGGAGGTCAGCCCCAGCATTTT. Protein product: CASSGVGGQPQHF. The rearrangement uses TRBV2 and TRBJ1-5; unclear D gene. CDR1 and CDR2 from the germline V gene are SNHLY and FYNNEI. This CDR3 is 13 amino acids long. V lost 4 bases, J lost 6 bases, and 10 bases lay in between.

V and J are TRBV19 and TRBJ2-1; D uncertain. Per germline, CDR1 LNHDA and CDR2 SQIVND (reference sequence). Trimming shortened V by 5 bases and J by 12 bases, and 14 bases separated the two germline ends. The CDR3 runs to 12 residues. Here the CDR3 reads CASSARWAAQFF. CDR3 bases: TGTGCCAGTAGTGCGCGATGGGCAGCGCAGTTCTTC.

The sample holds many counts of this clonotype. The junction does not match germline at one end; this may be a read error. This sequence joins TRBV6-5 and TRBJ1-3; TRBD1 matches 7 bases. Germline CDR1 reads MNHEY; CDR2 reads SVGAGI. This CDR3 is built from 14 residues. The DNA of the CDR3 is TGTGCCAGCACGACCGGGACAGCTGGGAACACCATATATTTT. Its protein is CASTTGTAGNTIYF.

The CDR3 coding sequence is TGTGCCAGTAGTATGCTGTTACTAGGTGGACATACGCAGTATTTT. Protein product: CASSMLLLGGHTQYF. The J gene is TRBJ2-3, the V gene TRBV19; tentative D call: TRBD2 (5 bases). The CDR3 length is 15 residues. With 3 bases removed from V and 7 bases from J, the gap between germline ends came to 17 bases. The germline V gene has CDR1 LNHDA and CDR2 SQIVND (reference sequence). Full variable domain (outside the CDR3, taken from reference TRBV19 and TRBJ2-3): DGGITQSPKYLFRKEGQNVTLSCEQNLNHDAMYWYRQDPGQGLRLIYYSQIVNDFQKGDIAEGYSVSREKKESFPLTVTSAQKNPTAFYLCASSMLLLGGHTQYFGPGTRLTVL.

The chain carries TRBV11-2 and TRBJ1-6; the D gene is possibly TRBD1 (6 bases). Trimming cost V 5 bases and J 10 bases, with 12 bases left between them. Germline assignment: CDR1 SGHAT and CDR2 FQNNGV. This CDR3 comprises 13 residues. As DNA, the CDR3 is TGTGCCAGCAGCGTGGACAGCGGATCACCCCTCCACTTT. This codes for CASSVDSGSPLHF.

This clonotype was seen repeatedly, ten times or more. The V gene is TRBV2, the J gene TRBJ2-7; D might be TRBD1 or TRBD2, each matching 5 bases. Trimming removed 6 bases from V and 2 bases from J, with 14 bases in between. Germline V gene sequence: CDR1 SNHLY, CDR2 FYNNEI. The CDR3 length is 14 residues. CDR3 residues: CASRFSGATYEQYF. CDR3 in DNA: TGTGCCAGCAGATTCTCCGGGGCGACCTACGAGCAGTACTTC.

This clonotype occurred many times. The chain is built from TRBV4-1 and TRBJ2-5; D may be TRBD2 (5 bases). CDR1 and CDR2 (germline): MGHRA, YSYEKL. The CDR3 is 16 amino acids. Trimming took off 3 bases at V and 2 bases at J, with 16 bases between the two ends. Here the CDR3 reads CASSHGTSSRQETQYF. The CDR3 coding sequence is TGCGCCAGCAGCCACGGAACTAGTAGCCGTCAAGAGACCCAGTACTTC.

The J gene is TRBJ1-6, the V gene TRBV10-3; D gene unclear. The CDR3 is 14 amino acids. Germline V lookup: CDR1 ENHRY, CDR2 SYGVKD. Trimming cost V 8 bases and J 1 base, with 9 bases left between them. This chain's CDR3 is CAIAAGSYNSPLHF. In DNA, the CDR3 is TGTGCCATCGCGGCGGGGTCCTATAATTCACCCCTCCACTTT.

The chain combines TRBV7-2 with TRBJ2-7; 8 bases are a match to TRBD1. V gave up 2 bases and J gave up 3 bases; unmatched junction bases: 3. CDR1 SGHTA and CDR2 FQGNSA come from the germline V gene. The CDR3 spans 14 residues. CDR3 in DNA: TGTGCCAGCAGCTTAACAGGGGGTGACTACGAGCAGTACTTC. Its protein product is CASSLTGGDYEQYF.

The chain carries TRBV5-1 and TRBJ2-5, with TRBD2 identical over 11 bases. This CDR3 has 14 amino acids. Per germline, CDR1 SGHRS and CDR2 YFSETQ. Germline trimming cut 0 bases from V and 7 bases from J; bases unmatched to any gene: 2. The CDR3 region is CASSLALAGGTQYF. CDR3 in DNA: TGCGCCAGCAGCTTGGCCCTAGCGGGGGGGACCCAGTACTTC.

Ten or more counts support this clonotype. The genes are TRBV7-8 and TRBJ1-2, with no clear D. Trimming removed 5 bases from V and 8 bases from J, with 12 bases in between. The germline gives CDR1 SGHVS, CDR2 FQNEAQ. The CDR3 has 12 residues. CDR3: CASSPSGEGYTF. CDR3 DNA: TGTGCCAGCAGCCCTTCTGGGGAAGGCTACACCTTC.

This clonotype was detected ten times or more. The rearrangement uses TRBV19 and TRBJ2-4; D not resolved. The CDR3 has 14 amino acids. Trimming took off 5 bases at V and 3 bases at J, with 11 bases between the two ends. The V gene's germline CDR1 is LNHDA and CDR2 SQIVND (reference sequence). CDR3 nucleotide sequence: TGTGCCAGTAGTCCCCGACCGGGCAAAAACATTCAGTACTTC. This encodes CASSPRPGKNIQYF.

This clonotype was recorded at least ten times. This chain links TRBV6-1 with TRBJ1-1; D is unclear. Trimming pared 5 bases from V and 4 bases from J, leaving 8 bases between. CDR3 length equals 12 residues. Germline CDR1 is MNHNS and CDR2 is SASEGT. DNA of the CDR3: TGTGCCAGCAGTAAATCCCCCACTGAAGCTTTCTTT. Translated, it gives CASSKSPTEAFF.

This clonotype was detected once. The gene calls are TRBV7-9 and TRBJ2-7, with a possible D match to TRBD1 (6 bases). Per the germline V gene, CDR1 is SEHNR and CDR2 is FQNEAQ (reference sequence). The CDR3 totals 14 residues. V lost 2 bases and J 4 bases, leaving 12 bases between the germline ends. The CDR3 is CASSLRDMPYEQYF. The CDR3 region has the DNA TGTGCCAGCAGCTTAAGGGACATGCCATACGAGCAGTACTTC.

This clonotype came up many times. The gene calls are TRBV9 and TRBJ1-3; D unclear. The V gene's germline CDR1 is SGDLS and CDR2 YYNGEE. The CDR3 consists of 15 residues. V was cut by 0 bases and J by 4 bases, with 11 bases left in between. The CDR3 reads CASSVVPFEGNTIYF. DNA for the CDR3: TGTGCCAGCAGCGTAGTCCCTTTTGAGGGAAACACCATATATTTT.

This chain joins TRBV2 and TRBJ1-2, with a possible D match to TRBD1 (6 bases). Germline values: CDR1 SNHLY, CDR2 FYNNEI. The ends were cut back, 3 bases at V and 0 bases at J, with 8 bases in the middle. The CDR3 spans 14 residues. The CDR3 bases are TGTGCCAGCAGTGATACAGGGACTAACTATGGCTACACCTTC. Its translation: CASSDTGTNYGYTF.

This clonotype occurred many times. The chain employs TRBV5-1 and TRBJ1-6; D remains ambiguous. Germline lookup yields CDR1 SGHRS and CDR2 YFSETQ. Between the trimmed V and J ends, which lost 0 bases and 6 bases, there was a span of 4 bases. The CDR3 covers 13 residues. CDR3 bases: TGCGCCAGCAGCTTGGGGACTAATTCACCCCTCCACTTT. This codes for CASSLGTNSPLHF.

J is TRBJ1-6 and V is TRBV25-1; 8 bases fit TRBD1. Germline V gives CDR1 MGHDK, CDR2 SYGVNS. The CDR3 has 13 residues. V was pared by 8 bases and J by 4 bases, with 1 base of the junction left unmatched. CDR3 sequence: CASHRGYNSPLHF. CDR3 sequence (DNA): TGTGCCAGCCACAGGGGGTATAATTCACCCCTCCACTTT.